This TCR beta chain emerged from a study of early stage breast cancer tumors. The wider study: Of some 17 invasive breast tumors, more than ten were hormone receptor-positive, HER2-negative.

Each sample had two DNA replicates, approximately 0.49 ug blood or about 1.4 ug tissue. TCRdb keeps only in-frame clones here, not all; method: immunoSEQ multiplex PCR. The sample has roughly 57,000 clones, around nine tenths seen once; the top ten hold more than 4%. General study findings and limits: Chain pairing and CD4, CD8 or FOXP3 expression were not captured.

Per the germline V gene, CDR1 is MDHEN and CDR2 is SYDVKM. The CDR3 loop spans 14 amino acids. Trimming shortened V by 2 bases and J by 5 bases, and 12 bases separated the two germline ends. A remark on this clone: Its matching antigen is unknown.

V gene TRBV28 combines with J gene TRBJ1-2; D gene unclear. The specimen was blood. The clonotype originates from a person aged 65 to 79 with breast cancer. Here the CDR3 DNA reads TGTGCCAGCAGTTTAGCGGGGAGGGAGTATGGCTACACCTTC. Protein product: CASSLAGREYGYTF.